The next 30 T cell receptor beta chains were all read from a single sample in a study of identical twins. TCRdb passed the 5' RACE reads through MiXCR, listing each CDR3 protein once. The profile covers nearly 900,000 distinct CDR3 sequences, with over 9% appearing a single time and around 1.5% taken by the ten largest. This sample also appeared in a second study, on yellow fever vaccine responses in identical twins.

The sample was PBMCs. Receptors were obtained from a young woman in good health.

There are a few counts of this clonotype. This rearrangement joins TRBV18 to TRBJ2-2; D is uncertain. Trimming shortened V by 2 bases and J by 4 bases, and 14 bases separated the two germline ends. The germline V gene has CDR1 KGHSH and CDR2 LQKENI. This CDR3 is 16 amino acids long. CDR3: CASSPVNLGITGELFF. CDR3 nucleotide sequence: TGTGCCAGCTCACCAGTCAATCTAGGCATCACCGGGGAGCTGTTTTTT.

The chain has TRBV7-9 and TRBJ2-5, with D unresolved. The CDR3 has 15 amino acids. The germline V and J ends were trimmed by 2 bases and 5 bases, with 15 bases remaining between them. Germline V CDR1 and CDR2: SEHNR, FQNEAQ (reference sequence). The CDR3 bases are TGTGCCAGCAGCTTATTACGGGTCGGTTGGGAGACCCAGTACTTC. Protein: CASSLLRVGWETQYF.

The chain recombines TRBV12-3 or TRBV12-4 with TRBJ1-2; a weak D match, TRBD1 (6 bases). Trimming took off 6 bases at V and 4 bases at J, with 12 bases between the two ends. CDR3 length: 13 amino acids. CDR3 DNA sequence: TGTGCCAGCAGCGTCGACAGGAGCTATGGCTACACCTTC. Protein sequence: CASSVDRSYGYTF.

This clonotype was detected a few times. The rearrangement uses TRBV20-1 and TRBJ1-5; tentative D call: TRBD1 (6 bases). This CDR3 contains 14 residues. Germline lookup yields CDR1 DFQATT and CDR2 SNEGSKA (reference sequence). V lost 3 bases to trimming and J lost 6 bases, with 15 bases between them. CDR3 sequence (DNA): TGCAGTGCTAGCGGTTCGGGGGCGAGTCAGCCCCAGCATTTT. Residues: CSASGSGASQPQHF.

This clonotype was found a few times. The rearrangement joins TRBV5-5 to TRBJ2-5; 8 bases agree with TRBD1. Unmatched junction bases numbered 10, after V lost 5 bases and J lost 1 base. The CDR3 spans 16 residues. Per germline, CDR1 SGHKS and CDR2 YYEKEE (reference sequence). CDR3 in amino acids: CASRNTDRGSQETQYF. In nucleotides, the CDR3 is TGTGCCAGCAGGAACACCGACAGGGGAAGCCAAGAGACCCAGTACTTC.

V is TRBV6-1 and J is TRBJ2-1, with 10 bases that match TRBD1. In germline, CDR1 is MNHNS, CDR2 SASEGT. The CDR3 length is 16 residues. Trimming at V came to 6 bases and at J to 3 bases, leaving 8 bases not matched to a gene. CDR3 region: CASRPATGGSYNEQFF. CDR3 DNA: TGTGCCAGCAGACCCGCGACAGGGGGCAGCTACAATGAGCAGTTCTTC.

This clonotype was picked up a small number of times. The V and J genes are TRBV5-1 and TRBJ2-2, with 11 positions matching TRBD2. CDR1 SGHRS and CDR2 YFSETQ come from the germline V gene. The CDR3 covers 16 residues. V gave up 2 bases and J gave up 7 bases; unmatched junction bases: 7. In DNA form, the CDR3 reads TGCGCCAGCAGCTTACATGGGACTAGCGGTCACGGGGAGCTGTTTTTT. Its protein is CASSLHGTSGHGELFF.

The J gene is TRBJ1-3, the V gene TRBV7-8, with D perhaps TRBD1 (5 bases). The CDR3 contains 16 residues. V was shortened by 5 bases and J by 3 bases, with 17 bases between the two germline ends. Germline lookup yields CDR1 SGHVS and CDR2 FQNEAQ. This CDR3 reads CASSPSWGGGGNTIYF. The CDR3 region has the DNA TGTGCCAGCAGCCCCTCGTGGGGGGGTGGTGGAAACACCATATATTTT.

This clonotype was counted a few times. The chain couples TRBV20-1 to TRBJ2-1, with 11 bases lining up with TRBD2. CDR3 length: 16 amino acids. CDR1 is DFQATT, CDR2 SNEGSKA, per germline (reference sequence). Losses at the gene ends were 6 bases for V and 2 bases for J; bases not matched to a gene: 9. In DNA form, the CDR3 reads TGCAGTGCGGGGGTAATTAGCGGGAGGGCCTACAATGAGCAGTTCTTC. Protein: CSAGVISGRAYNEQFF.

The chain links TRBV27 to TRBJ2-3, with D unresolved. Germline V CDR1 and CDR2: MNHEY, SMNVEV (reference sequence). V was pared by 7 bases and J by 4 bases, with 18 bases between. The CDR3 loop spans 15 amino acids. CDR3 bases: TGTGCCAGCAAACAGCAGACCAGATTCCCAGATACGCAGTATTTT. Its translation: CASKQQTRFPDTQYF.

The CDR3 DNA follows: TGTGCCATCGGACAGGGGAGGGAGACCCAGTACTTC. Its translation: CAIGQGRETQYF. This chain connects TRBV10-3 to TRBJ2-5, with 9 bases fitting TRBD1. V shed 8 bases, J shed 5 bases, and the junction held 3 bases outside the gene matches. Germline V CDR1 and CDR2: ENHRY, SYGVKD. CDR3 length: 12 residues.

The sample holds many counts of this clonotype. V gene TRBV12-3 or TRBV12-4 combines with J gene TRBJ2-2; 12 bases are shared with TRBD2. The CDR3 runs 15 residues. After removal of 8 bases from V and 6 bases from J, the junction contained 7 bases not matched to a gene. The CDR3 DNA reads TGTGCCAGCCTAGCGGGGGGGCGTATTGCCGGGGAGCTGTTTTTT. Translation: CASLAGGRIAGELFF.

The chain recombines TRBV7-9 with TRBJ2-1, with 7 positions matching TRBD1. Per germline, CDR1 SEHNR and CDR2 FQNEAQ (reference sequence). This CDR3 comprises 16 residues. V shed 0 bases and J 4 bases; nucleotides not matched to a gene: 6. CDR3 coding DNA: TGTGCCAGCAGCTTAGCGAAGGGACAGAGATACAATGAGCAGTTCTTC. Translating gives CASSLAKGQRYNEQFF.

V usage is TRBV6-1 and J usage is TRBJ1-4; 7 nucleotides match TRBD1. The CDR3 loop spans 14 amino acids. Germline assignment: CDR1 MNHNS and CDR2 SASEGT. The J segment lost 5 bases and the V segment lost 5 bases, leaving 5 bases of the junction unmatched. The CDR3 region is CASSPAGGNEKLFF. The DNA of the CDR3 is TGTGCCAGCAGTCCCGCAGGGGGGAATGAAAAACTGTTTTTT.

The chain couples TRBV10-3 to TRBJ1-6; no firm D call. V lost 2 bases, J lost 10 bases, and 12 bases lay in between. The CDR3 has 14 amino acids. Germline CDR1 is ENHRY and CDR2 is SYGVKD. The CDR3 nucleotides read TGTGCCATCAGTGAGCCCGCCCCGGGGTCACCCCTCCACTTT. The encoded protein is CAISEPAPGSPLHF.

This rearrangement joins TRBV6-4 to TRBJ2-1; 9 positions match TRBD2. In germline, CDR1 is MRHNA, CDR2 SNTAGT. The CDR3 consists of 14 residues. V lost 4 bases to trimming and J lost 6 bases; unmatched junction nucleotides: 4. The DNA of the CDR3 is TGTGCCAGCAGTGCCGCGGGGGGGGTCAATGAGCAGTTCTTC. Translating gives CASSAAGGVNEQFF.

The chain employs TRBV29-1 and TRBJ1-2; D is unresolved. Looked up from germline, CDR1 is SQVTM and CDR2 is ANQGSEA. The length of the CDR3 is 14 residues. The V end lost 1 base, the J end lost 2 bases, and 11 bases lay between the germline ends. The DNA for the CDR3 is TGCAGCGTTGAAGTTCAGGCCGAGAACTATGGCTACACCTTC. This encodes CSVEVQAENYGYTF.

This clonotype appeared a few times. The chain employs TRBV20-1 and TRBJ2-1, with 8 nucleotides matching TRBD1. The germline CDR1 and CDR2 sequences are DFQATT and SNEGSKA (reference sequence). V shed 5 bases, J shed 7 bases, and the junction held 10 bases outside the gene matches. This CDR3 spans 14 amino acids. CDR3 loop: CSAYRTGPENEQFF. CDR3 coding DNA: TGCAGTGCTTATAGGACAGGGCCCGAGAATGAGCAGTTCTTC.

The table lists this clonotype with a few counts. The chain joins TRBV5-5 to TRBJ2-7; the D is unclear. In germline, CDR1 is SGHKS, CDR2 YYEKEE (reference sequence). The V gene lost 0 bases and the J gene lost 6 bases, with 7 bases spanning the gap. This CDR3 has 12 amino acids. CDR3 coding DNA: TGTGCCAGCAGCTTGGAGACTTTCGAGCAGTACTTC. Residues: CASSLETFEQYF. Combining the CDR3 with reference TRBV5-5 and TRBJ2-7 gives the whole variable domain DAGVTQSPTHLIKTRGQQVTLRCSPISGHKSVSWYQQVLGQGPQFIFQYYEKEERGRGNFPDRFSARQFPNYSSELNVNALLLGDSALYLCASSLETFEQYFGPGTRLTVT.

The CDR3 region is CASSERLGDEQFF. DNA of the CDR3: TGTGCCAGCAGCGAGCGTTTAGGGGATGAGCAGTTCTTC. This rearrangement joins TRBV7-9 to TRBJ2-1, with TRBD1 as a possible D gene (5 bases). The CDR3 length is 13 residues. Trimming left V 5 bases short and J 8 bases short, with 13 bases between. Germline CDR1 and CDR2: SEHNR and FQNEAQ (reference sequence).

This clonotype showed up just a few times. The chain has TRBV6-1 and TRBJ1-4; 9 bases match TRBD1. This CDR3 spans 13 amino acids. Germline CDR1 is MNHNS and CDR2 is SASEGT. Germline trimming cut 10 bases from V and 8 bases from J; bases unmatched to any gene: 8. This chain's CDR3 is CATLTGGREKLFF. DNA for the CDR3: TGTGCCACCCTGACAGGGGGGAGGGAAAAACTGTTTTTT.

In its sample, this clonotype was seen many times. The chain has TRBV27 and TRBJ1-1, with TRBD1 as a possible D gene (5 bases). The V gene lost 0 bases and the J gene lost 7 bases, with 9 bases spanning the gap. This CDR3 contains 13 residues. Germline V gene sequence: CDR1 MNHEY, CDR2 SMNVEV (reference sequence). CDR3 bases: TGTGCCAGCAGTTTATCTGGGGGGATTGAAGCTTTCTTT. Its translation is CASSLSGGIEAFF.

The chain uses TRBV12-3 or TRBV12-4 and TRBJ2-5, with D perhaps matching TRBD2 (6 bases). The germline V and J ends were trimmed by 8 bases and 2 bases, with 18 bases remaining between them. This CDR3 is 15 amino acids long. The CDR3 loop reads CASPLPPRGQETQYF. The CDR3 nucleotides read TGTGCCAGCCCTCTTCCGCCGCGGGGACAAGAGACCCAGTACTTC.

In its sample, this clonotype was seen a few times. V is TRBV25-1 and J is TRBJ2-2; the match to TRBD1 covers 9 bases. The CDR3 runs to 17 residues. The trim removed 5 bases at V and 1 base at J, leaving 8 bases unmatched. Germline CDR1 MGHDK, CDR2 SYGVNS. The CDR3 DNA sequence: TGTGCCAGCAGTCACAAACCGGGACAGGGGAACACCGGGGAGCTGTTTTTT. Its translation is CASSHKPGQGNTGELFF.

V is TRBV20-1 and J is TRBJ2-7; D possibly corresponds to TRBD2 (6 bases). The CDR3 is 15 amino acids. V was clipped by 0 bases and J by 2 bases, with 14 bases between them. The germline V gene encodes CDR1 DFQATT and CDR2 SNEGSKA (reference sequence). Written as DNA, the CDR3 is TGCAGTGCTAGAGATGGGGCGGGGTCCCCCTACGAGCAGTACTTC. Its translation is CSARDGAGSPYEQYF.

This clonotype was detected only once. One base away lies a much larger clone, so this may be a sequencing read error. This rearrangement joins TRBV2 to TRBJ2-2; D may be TRBD2 (6 bases). Germline V gene sequence: CDR1 SNHLY, CDR2 FYNNEI. The CDR3 sequence is 13 residues long. The V end was cut by 7 bases, the J end by 1 base, with 7 bases between. CDR3 DNA sequence: TGTGCCAGCATGGAGGGGAACACCGGGGAGCTGTTTTTT. Translated, it gives CASMEGNTGELFF.

The CDR3 DNA reads as TGTGCCAGCAGTGAAGCGGGGAGCCTAGCGGGCGGAGATACGCAGTATTTT. It codes for CASSEAGSLAGGDTQYF. V gene TRBV6-1 combines with J gene TRBJ2-3; 8 bases match TRBD2. The J segment lost 5 bases and the V segment lost 0 bases, leaving 10 bases of the junction unmatched. In germline, CDR1 is MNHNS, CDR2 SASEGT. The CDR3 is 17 residues long.

This clonotype was counted a few times. Sequence at one end of the junction differs from germline and may be a read error. CDR3 sequence reads: CASSLTGQGKDNEQFF. The DNA of the CDR3 is TGTGCCAGCAGTCTAACTGGACAGGGGAAAGACAACGAGCAGTTCTTC. The J gene is TRBJ2-1, the V gene TRBV28, with 9 positions matching TRBD1. The germline gives CDR1 MDHEN, CDR2 SYDVKM. The CDR3 has 16 amino acids.

Only a few counts were recorded for this clonotype. The chain recombines TRBV6-5 with TRBJ2-5; D is unclear. CDR3 size: 13 residues. V lost 2 bases to trimming and J lost 5 bases, with 9 bases between them. Germline V lookup: CDR1 MNHEY, CDR2 SVGAGI. CDR3 bases: TGTGCCAGCAGTTACGTCAGCGAGGAGACCCAGTACTTC. It is translated as CASSYVSEETQYF.

The gene calls are TRBV18 and TRBJ2-5; D gene unclear. There are 15 residues in the CDR3. Per germline, CDR1 KGHSH and CDR2 LQKENI. The V gene lost 3 bases and the J gene lost 1 base, with 12 bases spanning the gap. Here the CDR3 reads CASSPNTYSQETQYF. The CDR3, as DNA: TGTGCCAGCTCACCCAATACCTACAGCCAAGAGACCCAGTACTTC.